The T cell receptor beta chain under discussion was sequenced for a study of blood T cell repertoires in COVID-19. Across the whole study: T cells, B-cell-depleted T cells, or PBMCs supplied cDNA or gDNA.

V trimming: 5 bases; J trimming: 7 bases; junction bases outside the gene matches: 14. CDR3 length: 15 residues. Germline-derived CDR1 and CDR2 are GTSNPN and SVGIG (reference sequence). Here immunoSEQ multiplex PCR was the method, and the copy in TCRdb shows in-frame clones only, minus some. The sample has roughly 300,000 clones, 86% seen once. The sequence came from a woman between 45 and 60 years old with acute or convalescent COVID-19. The sample taken for sequencing was peripheral blood. The rearrangement joins TRBV30 to TRBJ2-7; 10 nucleotides match TRBD2. The CDR3 DNA follows: TGTGCCTGGGGCCTTGGCCTAGCGGGAGTGGGTGAGCAGTACTTC. Its translation is CAWGLGLAGVGEQYF.